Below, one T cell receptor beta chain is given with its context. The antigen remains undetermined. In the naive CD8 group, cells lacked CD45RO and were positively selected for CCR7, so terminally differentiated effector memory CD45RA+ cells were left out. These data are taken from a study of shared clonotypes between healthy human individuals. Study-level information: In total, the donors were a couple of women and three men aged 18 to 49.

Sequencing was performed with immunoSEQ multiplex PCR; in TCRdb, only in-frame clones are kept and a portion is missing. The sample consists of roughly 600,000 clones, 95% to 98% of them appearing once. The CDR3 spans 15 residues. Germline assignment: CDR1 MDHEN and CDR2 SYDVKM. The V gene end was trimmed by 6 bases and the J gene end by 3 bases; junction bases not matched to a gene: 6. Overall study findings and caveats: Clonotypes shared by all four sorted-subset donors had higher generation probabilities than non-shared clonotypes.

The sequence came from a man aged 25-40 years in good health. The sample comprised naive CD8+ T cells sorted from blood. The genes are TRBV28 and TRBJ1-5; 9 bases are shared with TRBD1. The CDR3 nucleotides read TGTGCCAGCAGGACGGGGACAGGGCACAATCAGCCCCAGCATTTT. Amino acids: CASRTGTGHNQPQHF.